This T cell receptor (beta chain) came from a study of blood T cell repertoires in COVID-19. Study-wide context: Some COVID-19 samples were acute and others convalescent; all came from the United States, Italy and Spain.

The CDR3 has 15 residues. The V gene's germline CDR1 is KGHSH and CDR2 LQKENI. V was clipped by 4 bases and J by 0 bases, with 10 bases between them. This clone has more than one count but fewer than ten. TCRdb's table, derived via immunoSEQ multiplex PCR, lists solely in-frame clones and lacks some. The sample yields about 210,000 clones, 81% seen once. Residents of under 25 US areas, aged roughly 18 to 89 years, made up the participants. This TCR was sampled from a woman aged 45 to 65 with acute COVID-19. Specimen: PBMCs or T cells enriched from blood (not recorded which). The rearrangement links TRBV18 to TRBJ1-5; no definite D call. The CDR3 protein is CASSLQQSSNQPQHF. CDR3 DNA: TGTGCCAGCTCACTTCAACAGAGTAGCAATCAGCCCCAGCATTTT.